Detailed here is one T cell receptor beta chain. What it binds is not known. The data stem from a study of graft-versus-host responses after intestinal transplantation. Study-wide results and caveats: Graft-versus-host to host-versus-graft clonal ratios in allografts were high in patients with graft-donor T cell macrochimerism. GvH clones appeared in recipient marrow, some first in ileum or blood.

Clones were sequenced by immunoSEQ multiplex PCR, and TCRdb holds only the in-frame ones, with some missing. The table shows 90,000 to 95,000 clones, with roughly nine tenths occurring only once. This sequence was found in a human donor who received an intestinal transplant. The starting material was unstimulated CD8+ T cells sorted from spleen or lymph node cells, obtained before intestinal transplant.

The DNA for the CDR3 is TGTGCCAGCAGCTTAGCCCTAGGAGGGGAAAGAAACACCATATATTTT. Protein: CASSLALGGERNTIYF. The chain is built from TRBV7-9 and TRBJ1-3; perhaps TRBD1 as D (5 bases). Germline loops: CDR1 SEHNR, CDR2 FQNEAQ (reference sequence). This CDR3 has 16 amino acids. V was shortened by 0 bases and J by 5 bases, with 14 bases between the two germline ends.